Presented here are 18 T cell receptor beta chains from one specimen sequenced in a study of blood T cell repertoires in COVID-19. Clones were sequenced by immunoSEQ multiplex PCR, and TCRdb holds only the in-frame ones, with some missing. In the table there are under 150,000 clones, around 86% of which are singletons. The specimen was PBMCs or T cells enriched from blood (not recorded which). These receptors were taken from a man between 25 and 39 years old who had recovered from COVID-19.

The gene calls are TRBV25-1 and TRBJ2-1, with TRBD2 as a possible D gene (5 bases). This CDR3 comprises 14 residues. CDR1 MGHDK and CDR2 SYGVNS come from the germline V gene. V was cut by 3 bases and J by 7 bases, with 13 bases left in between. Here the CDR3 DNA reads TGTGCCAGCAGTGAGGTGGGAGCTGGGAATGAGCAGTTCTTC. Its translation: CASSEVGAGNEQFF. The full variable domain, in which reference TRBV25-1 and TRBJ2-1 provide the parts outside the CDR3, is EADIYQTPRYLVIGTGKKITLECSQTMGHDKMYWYQQDPGMELHLIHYSYGVNSTEKGDLSSESTVSRIRTEHFPLTLESARPSHTSQYLCASSEVGAGNEQFFGPGTRLTVL.

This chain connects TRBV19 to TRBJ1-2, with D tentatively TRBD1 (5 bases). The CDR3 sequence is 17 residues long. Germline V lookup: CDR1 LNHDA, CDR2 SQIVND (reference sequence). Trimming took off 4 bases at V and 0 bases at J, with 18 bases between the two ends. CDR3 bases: TGTGCCAGTAGTACCTGGCTAGGCTCAGGGTCTAACTATGGCTACACCTTC. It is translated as CASSTWLGSGSNYGYTF.

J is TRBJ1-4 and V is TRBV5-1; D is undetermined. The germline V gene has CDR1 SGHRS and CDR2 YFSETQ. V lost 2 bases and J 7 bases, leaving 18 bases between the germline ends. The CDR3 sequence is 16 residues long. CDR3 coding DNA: TGCGCCAGCAGCTTTAGAAGTCCCCAACCCCCTGAAAAACTGTTTTTT. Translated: CASSFRSPQPPEKLFF.

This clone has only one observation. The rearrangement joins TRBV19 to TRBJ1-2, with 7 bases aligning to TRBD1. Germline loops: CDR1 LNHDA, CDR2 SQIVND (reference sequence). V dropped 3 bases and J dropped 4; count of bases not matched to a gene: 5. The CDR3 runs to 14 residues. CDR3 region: CASSMGQPVYGYTF. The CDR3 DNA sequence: TGTGCCAGTAGTATGGGACAGCCTGTCTATGGCTACACCTTC.

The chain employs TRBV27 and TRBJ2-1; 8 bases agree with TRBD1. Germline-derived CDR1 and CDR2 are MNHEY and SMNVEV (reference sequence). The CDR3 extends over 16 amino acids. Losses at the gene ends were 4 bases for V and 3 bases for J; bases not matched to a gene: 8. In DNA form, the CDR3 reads TGTGCCAGCAGTTCGTCACAGGGGGAATTCTACAATGAGCAGTTCTTC. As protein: CASSSSQGEFYNEQFF.

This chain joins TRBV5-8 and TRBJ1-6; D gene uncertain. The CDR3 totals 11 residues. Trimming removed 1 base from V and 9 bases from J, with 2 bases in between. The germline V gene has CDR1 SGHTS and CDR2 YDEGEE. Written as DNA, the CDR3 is TGTGCCAGCAGCTTGCGTTCACCCCTCCACTTT. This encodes CASSLRSPLHF.

The DNA for the CDR3 is TGTGCCAGCAGCTTGGCAGGGGGTCAGGCCAACGTCCTGACTTTC. Residues: CASSLAGGQANVLTF. The chain recombines TRBV5-4 with TRBJ2-6, with 7 bases identical to TRBD1. The CDR3 consists of 15 residues. Germline CDR1 is SGHNT and CDR2 is YYREEE (reference sequence). V was pared by 0 bases and J by 6 bases, with 3 bases of the junction left unmatched.

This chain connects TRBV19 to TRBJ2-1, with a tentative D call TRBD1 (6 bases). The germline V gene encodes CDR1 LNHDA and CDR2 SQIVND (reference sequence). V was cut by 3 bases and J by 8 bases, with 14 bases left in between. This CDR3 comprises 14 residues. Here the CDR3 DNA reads TGTGCCAGTAGTATTGGCAGGGGTCCGGATGAGCAGTTCTTC. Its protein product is CASSIGRGPDEQFF.

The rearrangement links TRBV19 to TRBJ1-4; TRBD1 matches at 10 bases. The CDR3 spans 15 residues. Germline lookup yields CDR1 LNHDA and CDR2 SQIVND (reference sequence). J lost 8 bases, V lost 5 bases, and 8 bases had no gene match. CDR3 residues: CASSEDRGPSEKLFF. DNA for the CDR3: TGTGCCAGTAGTGAAGACAGGGGGCCGAGCGAAAAACTGTTTTTT.

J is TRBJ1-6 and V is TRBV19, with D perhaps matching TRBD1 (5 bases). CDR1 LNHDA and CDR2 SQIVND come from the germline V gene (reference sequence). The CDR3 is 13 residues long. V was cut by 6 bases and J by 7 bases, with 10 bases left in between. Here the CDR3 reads CASSDPGNSPLHF. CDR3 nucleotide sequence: TGTGCCAGTAGCGACCCAGGGAATTCACCCCTCCACTTT.

As DNA, the CDR3 is TGTGCCAGCCAACGGGGGGGGCGTGGTAATGAAAAACTGTTTTTT. Its translation: CASQRGGRGNEKLFF. This chain uses TRBV9 with TRBJ1-4; weak D call: TRBD1 (6 bases). Trimming shortened V by 7 bases and J by 4 bases, and 17 bases separated the two germline ends. Germline loops: CDR1 SGDLS, CDR2 YYNGEE. The CDR3 totals 15 residues.

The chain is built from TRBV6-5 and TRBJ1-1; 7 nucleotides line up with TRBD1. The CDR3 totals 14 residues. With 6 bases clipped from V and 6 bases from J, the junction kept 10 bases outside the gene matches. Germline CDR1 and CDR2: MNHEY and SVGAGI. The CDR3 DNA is TGTGCCAGCAGCCGGACAGGTTTGGGTCCTGAAGCTTTCTTT. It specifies CASSRTGLGPEAFF.

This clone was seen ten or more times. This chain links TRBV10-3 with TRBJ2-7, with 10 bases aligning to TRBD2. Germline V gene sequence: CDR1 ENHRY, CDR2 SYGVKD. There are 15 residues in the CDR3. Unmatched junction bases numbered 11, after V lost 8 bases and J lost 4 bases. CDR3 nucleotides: TGTGCCATCGGGGGGGCTAGCGGGAGTTTGTACGAGCAGTACTTC. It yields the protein CAIGGASGSLYEQYF.

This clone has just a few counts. The CDR3 DNA reads TGTGCCAGCACTGAGGCGGGAGTGGGCTCCCAAGAGACCCAGTACTTC. Residues: CASTEAGVGSQETQYF. The V gene is TRBV2, the J gene TRBJ2-5; 7 bases map to TRBD2. Germline V gives CDR1 SNHLY, CDR2 FYNNEI. The CDR3 runs to 16 residues. J lost 1 base, V lost 7 bases, and 12 bases had no gene match.

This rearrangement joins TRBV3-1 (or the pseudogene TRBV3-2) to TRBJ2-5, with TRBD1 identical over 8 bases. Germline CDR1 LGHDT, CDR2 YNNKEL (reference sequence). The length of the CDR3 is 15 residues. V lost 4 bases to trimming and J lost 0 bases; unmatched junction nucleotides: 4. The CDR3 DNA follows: TGTGCCAGCAGCCGGTCCAGGGGGCACCAAGAGACCCAGTACTTC. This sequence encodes CASSRSRGHQETQYF.

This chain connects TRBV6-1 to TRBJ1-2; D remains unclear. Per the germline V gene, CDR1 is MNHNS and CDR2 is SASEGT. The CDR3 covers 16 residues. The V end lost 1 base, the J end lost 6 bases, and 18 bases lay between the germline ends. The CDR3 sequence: CASSEEAGLAFNGYTF. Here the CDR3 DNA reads TGTGCCAGCAGTGAAGAAGCAGGCCTAGCCTTCAATGGCTACACCTTC.

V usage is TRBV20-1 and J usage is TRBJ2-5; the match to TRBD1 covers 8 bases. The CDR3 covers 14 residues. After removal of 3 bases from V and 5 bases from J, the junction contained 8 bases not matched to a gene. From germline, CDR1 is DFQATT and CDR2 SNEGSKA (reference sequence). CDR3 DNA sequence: TGCAGTGCTAGTATCGCAGGGGGCGGTGAGACCCAGTACTTC. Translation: CSASIAGGGETQYF.

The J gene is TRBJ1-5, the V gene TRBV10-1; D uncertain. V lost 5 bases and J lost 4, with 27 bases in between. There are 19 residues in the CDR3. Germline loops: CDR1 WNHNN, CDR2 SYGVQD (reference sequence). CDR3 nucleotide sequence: TGCGCCAGCAGTCCCGAGACGGCAGAGGAATGGCCCGTAAATCAGCCCCAGCATTTT. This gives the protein CASSPETAEEWPVNQPQHF.